Below, 17 T cell receptor beta chains from the same sample are listed, as sequenced in a study of blood T cell repertoires in COVID-19. Profiled with immunoSEQ multiplex PCR; TCRdb holds only in-frame clones, not every one. This table holds 150,000 to 200,000 clones, 65% to 80% found once. The sample was peripheral blood. Every receptor here comes from a man aged 45-60 years who had recovered from COVID-19.

This chain joins TRBV19 and TRBJ2-7; D is possibly TRBD2 (6 bases). Germline V CDR1 and CDR2: LNHDA, SQIVND (reference sequence). The CDR3 runs to 15 residues. Trimming shortened V by 3 bases and J by 2 bases, and 14 bases separated the two germline ends. CDR3 coding DNA: TGTGCCAGTAGTATGGTGGCAGGGAGGCCCTACGAGCAGTACTTC. As protein: CASSMVAGRPYEQYF.

V gene TRBV7-9 combines with J gene TRBJ2-1, with TRBD1 identical over 7 bases. Trimming at V came to 0 bases and at J to 2 bases, leaving 10 bases not matched to a gene. CDR1 is SEHNR, CDR2 FQNEAQ, per germline (reference sequence). The CDR3 is made up of 18 amino acids. CDR3 nucleotides: TGTGCCAGCAGCTTAGCCTTGCATGACAGGGTAACCTACAATGAGCAGTTCTTC. Translation gives CASSLALHDRVTYNEQFF.

CDR3 residues: CASSGPSGSSYNEQFF. The CDR3 DNA sequence: TGTGCCAGCAGCGGACCGAGCGGGAGCTCCTACAATGAGCAGTTCTTC. The chain employs TRBV11-2 and TRBJ2-1, with 8 bases lining up with TRBD2. The CDR3 totals 16 residues. CDR1 is SGHAT and CDR2 is FQNNGV in the germline V gene. The ends lost 5 bases at V and 0 bases at J; junction bases unmatched: 6.

The chain joins TRBV5-4 to TRBJ1-2; a possible D gene is TRBD1 (6 bases). Germline loops: CDR1 SGHNT, CDR2 YYREEE (reference sequence). The CDR3 is 15 amino acids. V was pared by 2 bases and J by 2 bases, with 13 bases between. CDR3 DNA sequence: TGTGCCAGCAGCTTCGCGGGGGCGGCGAACTATGGCTACACCTTC. Its protein product is CASSFAGAANYGYTF.

This clone has a handful of counts. Other DNA variants within this sample encode the same CDR3. The chain uses TRBV19 and TRBJ1-5, with D unclear. Germline V gene data show CDR1 as LNHDA and CDR2 as SQIVND (reference sequence). V gave up 5 bases and J gave up 5 bases, with 7 bases separating them. The CDR3 consists of 12 residues. CDR3 protein: CASSYRDQPQHF. CDR3 sequence (DNA): TGTGCCAGTAGTTACCGGGATCAGCCCCAGCATTTT.

The J gene is TRBJ2-3, the V gene TRBV3-1 (or the pseudogene TRBV3-2); TRBD2 aligns across 8 bases. This CDR3 is built from 16 residues. Germline V gene sequence: CDR1 LGHDT, CDR2 YNNKEL (reference sequence). V gave up 4 bases and J gave up 6 bases; unmatched junction bases: 12. The CDR3 coding sequence is TGTGCCAGCAGCCCTCGGGGCCGGGAGGGCCACGATACGCAGTATTTT. The encoded protein is CASSPRGREGHDTQYF.

The chain recombines TRBV29-1 with TRBJ2-2; the D gene is possibly TRBD1 (6 bases). In germline, CDR1 is SQVTM, CDR2 ANQGSEA. This CDR3 region has 14 residues. The V end lost 3 bases, the J end lost 7 bases, and 15 bases lay between the germline ends. CDR3 DNA sequence: TGCAGCGTTGAGAGAACAGGGATCGGCGGGGAGCTGTTTTTT. This translates into CSVERTGIGGELFF.

The chain carries TRBV7-2 and TRBJ2-3, with a weak D call TRBD1 (5 bases). Looked up from germline, CDR1 is SGHTA and CDR2 is FQGNSA. CDR3 length: 14 amino acids. Between the trimmed V and J ends, which lost 6 bases and 2 bases, there was a span of 12 bases. The CDR3 is CASSYDSATDTQYF. The CDR3 DNA sequence: TGTGCCAGCAGTTATGACAGCGCCACAGATACGCAGTATTTT.

The chain links TRBV10-2 to TRBJ2-7; 8 nucleotides match TRBD1. The CDR3 extends over 14 amino acids. Germline CDR1 and CDR2: WSHSY and SAAADI. V lost 6 bases to trimming and J lost 3 bases; unmatched junction nucleotides: 7. The CDR3 DNA sequence: TGCGCCAGCAGCCCCGGGACAGGAGTCTACGAGCAGTACTTC. Amino acid sequence: CASSPGTGVYEQYF.

The chain employs TRBV6-6 and TRBJ2-7; 9 positions match TRBD1. Germline CDR1 and CDR2: MNHNY and SVGAGI (reference sequence). The V and J ends lost 6 bases and 3 bases, in that order; junction bases with no gene match: 3. The CDR3 loop spans 13 amino acids. DNA of the CDR3: TGTGCCAGCAGGAGGGACAGGGACTACGAGCAGTACTTC. As protein: CASRRDRDYEQYF.

The rearrangement joins TRBV27 to TRBJ2-7; D is perhaps TRBD1 (5 bases). This CDR3 has 13 amino acids. Trimming cost V 5 bases and J 8 bases, with 16 bases left between them. The germline V gene has CDR1 MNHEY and CDR2 SMNVEV (reference sequence). The CDR3: CASSLNRQGKQYF. DNA of the CDR3: TGTGCCAGCAGTCTAAACCGCCAGGGTAAGCAGTACTTC.

There are a few counts of this clone. The J gene is TRBJ2-5, the V gene TRBV6-6; 7 bases map to TRBD2. The germline CDR1 and CDR2 sequences are MNHNY and SVGAGI (reference sequence). The V and J ends lost 3 bases and 0 bases, in that order; junction bases with no gene match: 4. The CDR3 is 15 residues long. The CDR3 sequence: CASSYLAEYQETQYF. The CDR3 DNA follows: TGTGCCAGCAGTTATCTAGCGGAGTACCAAGAGACCCAGTACTTC.

V and J are TRBV27 and TRBJ2-2; D is uncertain. V was trimmed by 3 bases and J by 6 bases, leaving 11 bases between them. Germline V gene data show CDR1 as MNHEY and CDR2 as SMNVEV (reference sequence). The CDR3 is made up of 14 amino acids. CDR3: CASSLGHPPGELFF. The CDR3 DNA is TGTGCCAGCAGTTTGGGCCATCCCCCCGGGGAGCTGTTTTTT.

V is TRBV7-6 and J is TRBJ2-1; the match to TRBD2 covers 11 bases. CDR3 length: 15 amino acids. Trimming removed 4 bases from V and 3 bases from J; junction bases left unmatched: 2. Germline CDR1 reads SGHVS; CDR2 reads FNYEAQ. CDR3: CASSSTSGGYNEQFF. In DNA form, the CDR3 reads TGTGCCAGCAGCTCCACTAGCGGGGGCTACAATGAGCAGTTCTTC.

The chain uses TRBV30 and TRBJ1-1, with a possible D match to TRBD1 (5 bases). V lost 3 bases, J lost 8 bases, and 16 bases lay in between. This CDR3 is 13 amino acids long. CDR1 GTSNPN and CDR2 SVGIG come from the germline V gene (reference sequence). The DNA of the CDR3 is TGTGCCTGGAGGATTGACGGTGGGGCCGAAGCTTTCTTT. Protein product: CAWRIDGGAEAFF.

V gene TRBV2 combines with J gene TRBJ1-2; 7 positions agree with TRBD1. Germline V CDR1 and CDR2: SNHLY, FYNNEI. V shed 5 bases and J 6 bases; nucleotides not matched to a gene: 9. The CDR3 sequence is 14 residues long. For the CDR3, the DNA is TGTGCCAGCAGTTACCTCACAGGGGAAGATGGCTACACCTTC. Its protein product is CASSYLTGEDGYTF.

The genes are TRBV3-1 (or the pseudogene TRBV3-2) and TRBJ2-1, with D tentatively TRBD2 (6 bases). This CDR3 has 14 amino acids. The V gene lost 0 bases and the J gene lost 11 bases, with 14 bases spanning the gap. Germline-derived CDR1 and CDR2 are LGHDT and YNNKEL (reference sequence). In DNA, the CDR3 is TGTGCCAGCAGCCAAGATATCGCCCGGGGGAAGCAGTTCTTC. This gives the protein CASSQDIARGKQFF.